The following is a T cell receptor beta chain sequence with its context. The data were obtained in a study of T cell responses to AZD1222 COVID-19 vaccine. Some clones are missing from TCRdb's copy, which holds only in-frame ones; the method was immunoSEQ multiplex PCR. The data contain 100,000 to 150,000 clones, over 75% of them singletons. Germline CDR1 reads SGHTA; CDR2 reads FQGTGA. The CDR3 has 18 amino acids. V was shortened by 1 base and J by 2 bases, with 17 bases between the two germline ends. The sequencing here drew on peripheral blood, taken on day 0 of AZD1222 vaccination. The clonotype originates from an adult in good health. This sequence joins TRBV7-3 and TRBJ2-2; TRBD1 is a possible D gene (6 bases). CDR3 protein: CASSLNARWGPNTGELFF. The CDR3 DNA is TGTGCCAGCAGCTTAAACGCCCGGTGGGGGCCCAACACCGGGGAGCTGTTTTTT. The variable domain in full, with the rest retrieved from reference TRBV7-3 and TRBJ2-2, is GAGVSQTPSNKVTEKGKYVELRCDPISGHTALYWYRQSLGQGPEFLIYFQGTGAADDSGLPNDRFFAVRPEGSVSTLKIQRTERGDSAVYLCASSLNARWGPNTGELFFGEGSRLTVL.